A single sample gave rise to the 27 T cell receptor beta chains below, sequenced in a study of T cell changes during pregnancy in multiple sclerosis. Libraries were prepared by immunoSEQ multiplex PCR; TCRdb keeps only in-frame clonotypes and omits some of them. There are more than 40,000 clones in the sample; nearly 90% occur only once, and about 0.6% lies in the top ten. This material consisted of CD4+ T cells from peripheral blood mononuclear cells, taken in the first trimester of pregnancy. The receptor set was obtained from a female donor with multiple sclerosis, enrolled in a pregnancy study.

The chain is built from TRBV19 and TRBJ1-2; possible D gene TRBD1, 6 bases. The germline V gene encodes CDR1 LNHDA and CDR2 SQIVND (reference sequence). The CDR3 spans 13 residues. Trimming shortened V by 3 bases and J by 4 bases, and 9 bases separated the two germline ends. The DNA for the CDR3 is TGTGCCAGTAGTATCAACAGGGCCTATGGCTACACCTTC. Translated: CASSINRAYGYTF.

The rearrangement joins TRBV27 to TRBJ2-7, with 7 nucleotides matching TRBD2. CDR1 and CDR2 (germline): MNHEY, SMNVEV (reference sequence). The CDR3 spans 16 residues. V trimming: 4 bases; J trimming: 1 base; junction bases outside the gene matches: 10. CDR3 amino acids: CASSSRRGVSSYEQYF. The CDR3 region has the DNA TGTGCCAGCAGTTCACGCCGGGGGGTAAGTTCCTACGAGCAGTACTTC.

This chain joins TRBV9 and TRBJ2-7; 10 nucleotides line up with TRBD1. The V gene end was trimmed by 0 bases and the J gene end by 4 bases; junction bases not matched to a gene: 4. This CDR3 has 15 amino acids. Looked up from germline, CDR1 is SGDLS and CDR2 is YYNGEE. CDR3 sequence (DNA): TGTGCCAGCAGCGTAGGGACAGGGGGGGGATACGAGCAGTACTTC. It codes for CASSVGTGGGYEQYF.

The chain carries TRBV7-9 and TRBJ2-1; 11 bases align to TRBD2. V shed 5 bases, J shed 5 bases, and the junction held 5 bases outside the gene matches. CDR1 is SEHNR, CDR2 FQNEAQ, per germline (reference sequence). The CDR3 consists of 15 residues. CDR3 DNA sequence: TGTGCCAGCAGCCCGGGACTAGCGGTTAACAATGAGCAGTTCTTC. Translation: CASSPGLAVNNEQFF.

The chain combines TRBV19 with TRBJ2-3; 10 bases are shared with TRBD2. CDR1 and CDR2 (germline): LNHDA, SQIVND (reference sequence). The V gene end was trimmed by 6 bases and the J gene end by 0 bases; junction bases not matched to a gene: 9. The CDR3 extends over 17 amino acids. CDR3 nucleotides: TGTGCCAGTAGGCCGGCCGGGACTAGCGTTAGCACAGATACGCAGTATTTT. It translates to CASRPAGTSVSTDTQYF.

V usage is TRBV14 and J usage is TRBJ2-1; TRBD1 is a possible D gene (5 bases). The CDR3 totals 15 residues. Germline lookup yields CDR1 SGHDN and CDR2 FVKESK. The germline V and J ends were trimmed by 2 bases and 9 bases, with 17 bases remaining between them. In nucleotides, the CDR3 is TGTGCCAGCAGCCAACTGAGGCAGGGCTGGGGTGAGCAGTTCTTC. Its protein is CASSQLRQGWGEQFF. Full variable domain (rest looked up from reference TRBV14 and TRBJ2-1): EAGVTQFPSHSVIEKGQTVTLRCDPISGHDNLYWYRRVMGKEIKFLLHFVKESKQDESGMPNNRFLAERTGGTYSTLKVQPAELEDSGVYFCASSQLRQGWGEQFFGPGTRLTVL.

The chain employs TRBV18 and TRBJ2-7, with D perhaps matching TRBD2 (6 bases). The V end was cut by 6 bases, the J end by 0 bases, with 15 bases between. The CDR3 runs 15 residues. Germline V gives CDR1 KGHSH, CDR2 LQKENI. Written as DNA, the CDR3 is TGTGCCAGCTCGCGAGTCAGGACTAACTCCTACGAGCAGTACTTC. Residues: CASSRVRTNSYEQYF.

The CDR3 loop reads CASSPTGGVGYEQYF. CDR3 nucleotide sequence: TGTGCCAGCAGTCCAACAGGGGGGGTCGGCTACGAGCAGTACTTC. This sequence joins TRBV2 and TRBJ2-7; perhaps TRBD1 as D (8 bases). The CDR3 spans 15 residues. Trimming shortened V by 5 bases and J by 3 bases, and 17 bases separated the two germline ends. Germline-derived CDR1 and CDR2 are SNHLY and FYNNEI.

The chain links TRBV5-6 to TRBJ1-3, with D unresolved. Trimming pared 0 bases from V and 3 bases from J, leaving 7 bases between. Germline CDR1 and CDR2: SGHDT and YYEEEE. CDR3 size: 14 residues. The CDR3 nucleotides are TGTGCCAGCAGCTTGGCACTCTTTGGAAACACCATATATTTT. It encodes CASSLALFGNTIYF.

The V and J genes are TRBV5-4 and TRBJ2-7; D is undetermined. The germline CDR1 and CDR2 sequences are SGHNT and YYREEE (reference sequence). The CDR3 is made up of 14 amino acids. The V and J ends lost 1 base and 6 bases respectively, with 14 bases between them. DNA of the CDR3: TGTGCCAGCAGCTTGTTCAACAGTCCGACCGAGCAGTACTTC. This sequence encodes CASSLFNSPTEQYF.

The chain employs TRBV10-1 and TRBJ2-7; 9 bases match TRBD1. The CDR3 is 14 amino acids. V lost 7 bases and J lost 5; bases outside the gene matches: 9. CDR1 WNHNN and CDR2 SYGVQD come from the germline V gene (reference sequence). The CDR3 reads CASKHRTGVDEQYF. CDR3 sequence (DNA): TGCGCCAGCAAGCATAGGACAGGGGTCGACGAGCAGTACTTC.

The chain joins TRBV10-2 to TRBJ2-5; TRBD2 agrees at 8 bases. This CDR3 region has 16 residues. Trimming took 6 bases from V and 7 from J; bases not matched to a gene: 16. Germline values: CDR1 WSHSY, CDR2 SAAADI. The CDR3 nucleotides read TGCGCCAGCAGACCCGTTTCGGGACTAGTTTATGGGACCCAGTACTTC. Its protein is CASRPVSGLVYGTQYF.

The V and J genes are TRBV9 and TRBJ1-2; 9 positions agree with TRBD1. Germline lookup yields CDR1 SGDLS and CDR2 YYNGEE. J gave up 6 bases and V 4 bases, and 13 bases lay outside the gene matches. The CDR3 covers 16 residues. CDR3 sequence (DNA): TGTGCCAGCAGCTCAGACCTTAGGGGACAGGGAGATGGCTACACCTTC. Translated: CASSSDLRGQGDGYTF. Full variable domain (remainder filled in from reference TRBV9 and TRBJ1-2): DSGVTQTPKHLITATGQRVTLRCSPRSGDLSVYWYQQSLDQGLQFLIQYYNGEERAKGNILERFSAQQFPDLHSELNLSSLELGDSALYFCASSSDLRGQGDGYTFGSGTRLTVV.

This clone came up once. This sequence joins TRBV7-2 and TRBJ1-2, with TRBD1 matching over 9 bases. The junction had 12 bases not matched to a gene; V was cut back by 2 bases and J by 8 bases. The CDR3 is 16 amino acids. Per the germline V gene, CDR1 is SGHTA and CDR2 is FQGNSA. The CDR3 DNA sequence: TGTGCCAGCAGCTTATACGAGGACAGGGGAAGGCGAGGCTACACCTTC. It translates to CASSLYEDRGRRGYTF.

This clone has only a few counts. The chain employs TRBV29-1 and TRBJ2-7; 13 nucleotides match TRBD2. The CDR3 has 15 amino acids. Germline CDR1 and CDR2: SQVTM and ANQGSEA. After removal of 5 bases from V and 6 bases from J, the junction contained 10 bases not matched to a gene. In DNA, the CDR3 is TGCAGCGTTCAACAGACTAGCGGGGGGCTTGGCGAGCAGTACTTC. This sequence encodes CSVQQTSGGLGEQYF.

The V call is TRBV19, the J call TRBJ2-2; D is perhaps TRBD1 (6 bases). The CDR3 consists of 17 residues. Trimming took off 7 bases at V and 3 bases at J, with 21 bases between the two ends. Germline-derived CDR1 and CDR2 are LNHDA and SQIVND (reference sequence). Here the CDR3 DNA reads TGTGCCAGTACCCGAGACGACCGGACAGCCTACACCGGGGAGCTGTTTTTT. This encodes CASTRDDRTAYTGELFF.

This clone was picked up a small number of times. V gene TRBV5-4 combines with J gene TRBJ2-5, with 10 nucleotides matching TRBD2. Losses at the gene ends were 0 bases for V and 5 bases for J; bases not matched to a gene: 7. In germline, CDR1 is SGHNT, CDR2 YYREEE (reference sequence). The CDR3 extends over 16 amino acids. Here the CDR3 reads CASSLESGRASETQYF. CDR3 DNA sequence: TGTGCCAGCAGCTTGGAGAGCGGGAGGGCCTCGGAGACCCAGTACTTC.

This chain links TRBV4-2 with TRBJ2-1; 8 bases match TRBD2. The CDR3 loop spans 17 amino acids. Germline V gene sequence: CDR1 LGHNA, CDR2 YNFKEQ. Trimming removed 5 bases from V and 9 bases from J; junction bases left unmatched: 18. The chain's CDR3 is CASSERSSGSLIGEQFF. CDR3 nucleotide sequence: TGTGCCAGCAGCGAGCGCTCGAGCGGGAGCTTAATAGGTGAGCAGTTCTTC.

This chain connects TRBV10-2 to TRBJ2-7; possibly TRBD1 for D (6 bases). Germline CDR1 is WSHSY and CDR2 is SAAADI. Trimming stripped 6 bases from V and 1 base from J, with 13 bases between. The length of the CDR3 is 14 residues. In nucleotides, the CDR3 is TGCGCCAGCAGAGTCATACAGGGATCCTACGAGCAGTACTTC. Translated: CASRVIQGSYEQYF.

The V and J genes are TRBV9 and TRBJ2-3; TRBD2 agrees at 10 bases. The CDR3 covers 16 residues. The V and J ends lost 5 bases and 1 base, in that order; junction bases with no gene match: 7. Per germline, CDR1 SGDLS and CDR2 YYNGEE. The CDR3 DNA reads TGTGCCAGCAGTCGGGGACTAGCGACAGGCACAGATACGCAGTATTTT. It encodes CASSRGLATGTDTQYF.

This clone turned up a few times. The chain uses TRBV29-1 and TRBJ2-1; 12 bases are a match to TRBD2. CDR3 length: 15 amino acids. J was trimmed by 6 bases and V by 2 bases; bases with no gene match: 5. Germline loops: CDR1 SQVTM, CDR2 ANQGSEA. The CDR3 DNA is TGCAGCGTTGAAAAGACTAGCGGGAGATCCAATGAGCAGTTCTTC. This sequence encodes CSVEKTSGRSNEQFF.

V and J are TRBV9 and TRBJ2-1; D is uncertain. The V end was cut by 2 bases, the J end by 6 bases, with 15 bases between. This CDR3 spans 15 amino acids. Germline CDR1 SGDLS, CDR2 YYNGEE. The CDR3 here is CASSVDSIPPNEQFF. CDR3 sequence (DNA): TGTGCCAGCAGCGTTGACTCAATCCCCCCCAATGAGCAGTTCTTC.

This chain uses TRBV28 with TRBJ1-5; no definite D call. V shed 4 bases and J shed 5 bases, with 15 bases lying between them. The CDR3 has 15 amino acids. Germline values: CDR1 MDHEN, CDR2 SYDVKM. CDR3 sequence: CASSSHTLMHQPQHF. Written as DNA, the CDR3 is TGTGCCAGCAGTTCACACACGTTAATGCATCAGCCCCAGCATTTT.

V and J are TRBV7-2 and TRBJ2-3; possible D gene TRBD2, 6 bases. Trimming shortened V by 5 bases and J by 6 bases, and 12 bases separated the two germline ends. CDR3 size: 13 residues. CDR1 and CDR2 from the germline V gene are SGHTA and FQGNSA. CDR3 nucleotides: TGTGCCAGCAGCCGACTAGGGTACGATACGCAGTATTTT. It specifies CASSRLGYDTQYF.

The CDR3 spells CASSQVTPGPSGRANEQFF. DNA of the CDR3: TGCGCCAGCAGCCAAGTCACCCCAGGTCCTAGCGGGAGGGCCAATGAGCAGTTCTTC. V usage is TRBV4-1 and J usage is TRBJ2-1, with 12 bases lining up with TRBD2. Germline V CDR1 and CDR2: MGHRA, YSYEKL. The CDR3 totals 19 residues. The V gene end was trimmed by 1 base and the J gene end by 6 bases; junction bases not matched to a gene: 13.

The chain combines TRBV7-9 with TRBJ2-3; a weak D match, TRBD1 (5 bases). The V gene's germline CDR1 is SEHNR and CDR2 FQNEAQ (reference sequence). The CDR3 contains 15 residues. V lost 7 bases to trimming and J lost 6 bases, with 20 bases between them. The CDR3 DNA reads as TGTGCCAGCACCCCCCGGGTGGGGCCGGCGGATACGCAGTATTTT. Amino acids: CASTPRVGPADTQYF.

The V gene is TRBV6-5, the J gene TRBJ2-7; 10 bases fit TRBD2. The CDR3 is 16 residues long. Looked up from germline, CDR1 is MNHEY and CDR2 is SVGAGI. The ends lost 2 bases at V and 3 bases at J; junction bases unmatched: 7. CDR3 DNA: TGTGCCAGCAGTTACCGTGGACTAGCGGAGAGCTACGAGCAGTACTTC. This codes for CASSYRGLAESYEQYF.